This is a list of T cell receptor beta chains from one sample in a study. TCRdb itself ran the RT-PCR reads through MiXCR, one entry per CDR3 protein. The table has more than 550,000 distinct CDR3 sequences, 14% seen once; the top ten hold 3.6%. Input material: memory CD4+ T cells from blood. These receptors all come from a female donor in good health, serving as a healthy control. The conserved cysteine and the conserved F or W are not part of the CDR3 here. Each record gives: V gene, J gene, CDR3 length, CDR3 protein.

v_gene: TRBV24-1
j_gene: TRBJ2-3
len: 14
CDR3aa: ATSDTDPLRTDTQY

v_gene: TRBV9
j_gene: TRBJ1-2
len: 12
CDR3aa: ASSLADRAYGYT

v_gene: TRBV18
j_gene: TRBJ2-7
len: 11
CDR3aa: ASSPGVRDEQY

v_gene: TRBV29-1
j_gene: TRBJ1-2
len: 13
CDR3aa: SVRSSFTGGDGYT

v_gene: TRBV7-9
j_gene: TRBJ1-1
len: 17
CDR3aa: ASGSRVKGIGVSFTEAF

v_gene: TRBV6-2/TRBV6-3
j_gene: TRBJ1-5
len: 14
CDR3aa: ASTPRGRDSNQPQH

v_gene: TRBV6-6
j_gene: TRBJ1-1
len: 11
CDR3aa: ASNLQGDTEAF

v_gene: TRBV24-1
j_gene: TRBJ1-2
len: 13
CDR3aa: ATSDRTGTYYGYT

v_gene: TRBV12-3/TRBV12-4
j_gene: TRBJ2-1
len: 11
CDR3aa: ASRHTGGWRQF

v_gene: TRBV7-3
j_gene: TRBJ1-1
len: 11
CDR3aa: ASSVNEGTEAF

v_gene: TRBV27
j_gene: TRBJ1-2
len: 14
CDR3aa: ASSLRGPRLVDGYT

v_gene: TRBV11-2
j_gene: TRBJ2-2
len: 13
CDR3aa: ASSLAVISTGELF

v_gene: TRBV25-1
j_gene: TRBJ1-2
len: 14
CDR3aa: ASSELSGDRGYGYT

v_gene: TRBV20-1
j_gene: TRBJ1-5
len: 13
CDR3aa: SAPGSGGNYQPQH

v_gene: TRBV10-3
j_gene: TRBJ2-3
len: 15
CDR3aa: AISGTSGRGGADTQY

v_gene: TRBV19
j_gene: TRBJ1-1
len: 11
CDR3aa: ASSIVKNTEAF

v_gene: TRBV12-3/TRBV12-4
j_gene: TRBJ1-2
len: 14
CDR3aa: ASSPGSRGTNYGYT

v_gene: TRBV6-6
j_gene: TRBJ1-6
len: 15
CDR3aa: ASTIPSPGGYNSPLH

v_gene: TRBV20-1
j_gene: TRBJ2-1
len: 11
CDR3aa: SASVGHANEQF

v_gene: TRBV9
j_gene: TRBJ1-2
len: 10
CDR3aa: ASSIDTNGYT

v_gene: TRBV20-1
j_gene: TRBJ1-6
len: 13
CDR3aa: SVLRRGVGNSPLH

v_gene: TRBV5-5
j_gene: TRBJ1-5
len: 14
CDR3aa: ASSLYVWGSNQPQH

v_gene: TRBV7-2
j_gene: TRBJ2-3
len: 12
CDR3aa: ASSPHYGTDTQY

v_gene: TRBV20-1
j_gene: TRBJ2-5
len: 12
CDR3aa: SALKARHVETQY

v_gene: TRBV5-6
j_gene: TRBJ2-3
len: 13
CDR3aa: ASSLNYVNVDTQY

v_gene: TRBV3-1
j_gene: TRBJ2-5
len: 14
CDR3aa: ASSQTTSGSVETQY

v_gene: TRBV19
j_gene: TRBJ2-7
len: 13
CDR3aa: ASSESTGISYEQY

v_gene: TRBV5-1
j_gene: TRBJ2-1
len: 14
CDR3aa: ASSASGTASYNEQF

v_gene: TRBV9
j_gene: TRBJ2-2
len: 16
CDR3aa: ASSVAIWDAQRGGELF

v_gene: TRBV10-3
j_gene: TRBJ1-1
len: 11
CDR3aa: AIQQGVNTEAF

v_gene: TRBV28
j_gene: TRBJ2-7
len: 11
CDR3aa: ASRTGTAYEQY

v_gene: TRBV7-9
j_gene: TRBJ2-7
len: 13
CDR3aa: ASSFPGTVTGEQY

v_gene: TRBV20-1
j_gene: TRBJ1-4
len: 11
CDR3aa: SARAGLGEKLF

v_gene: TRBV27
j_gene: TRBJ2-5
len: 13
CDR3aa: ASSPRLGSQETQY

v_gene: TRBV14
j_gene: TRBJ1-6
len: 14
CDR3aa: ASSPYGTGGWSPLH

v_gene: TRBV7-9
j_gene: TRBJ1-3
len: 11
CDR3aa: ASSLAVANTIY

v_gene: TRBV20-1
j_gene: TRBJ2-1
len: 10
CDR3aa: SARGRGDEQF